The rows below give T cell receptor beta chains drawn from one sample of a study of blood T cell repertoires in COVID-19. Data came from immunoSEQ multiplex PCR; TCRdb stores just in-frame clones and leaves some out. The repertoire has about 88,000 clones, roughly 72% of them found once; the top ten carry around 23%. The sample comprised peripheral blood. Receptor source: a woman between 55 and 75 years old in a cohort sampled during active or convalescent COVID-19. Both conserved end residues are part of each CDR3. A D gene is named only where the DNA matches it firmly. Clone sizes are given selectively: once, few, many, or a class where the clone is expanded.

NA	NA	TRBJ1-2	TRBV6-5	TGTGCCAGCAGTTACAGCGGGGGGAACTATGGCTACACCTTC	CASSYSGGNYGYTF
NA	TRBD1	TRBJ1-3	TRBV5-1	TGCGCCAGCAGCATTCGGACAGGGGGATATGGAAACACCATATATTTT	CASSIRTGGYGNTIYF
many	TRBD2	TRBJ2-7	TRBV9	TGTGCCAGCAGCGTCGGGACTAGCGGCCCCTACGAGCAGTACTTC	CASSVGTSGPYEQYF
NA	NA	TRBJ2-7	TRBV5-1	TGCGCCAGCAGCTTGGGGGGACACCCCTACGAGCAGTACTTC	CASSLGGHPYEQYF
NA	TRBD2	TRBJ2-1	TRBV5-1	TGCGCCAGCAGCCTCGGGACTAGTAATGAGCAGTTCTTC	CASSLGTSNEQFF
NA	NA	TRBJ2-7	TRBV20-1	TGCAGTGCGAAGACAGTAAGGGAGCAGTACTTC	CSAKTVREQYF
NA	NA	TRBJ1-2	TRBV5-6	TGTGCCAGCAGCCTTAGGGGTGACTATGGCTACACCTTC	CASSLRGDYGYTF
NA	NA	TRBJ2-7	TRBV5-1	TGCGCCAGCAGCTTGACAGGCGAGCAGTACTTC	CASSLTGEQYF
once	NA	TRBJ2-3	TRBV6-2/TRBV6-3	TGTGCCAGCAGTAGACAGGAAAGCACAGATACGCAGTATTTT	CASSRQESTDTQYF
NA	NA	TRBJ1-5	TRBV6-5	TGTGCCAGCAGGAACAGTGGCAATCAGCCCCAGCATTTT	CASRNSGNQPQHF
NA	NA	TRBJ2-3	TRBV11-2	TGTGCCAGCAGCTTAATTAGCGGAGATACGCAGTATTTT	CASSLISGDTQYF
NA	TRBD1	TRBJ2-7	TRBV19	TGTGCCAGTAATCCCGGACAGGACTCCTACGAGCAGTACTTC	CASNPGQDSYEQYF
NA	NA	TRBJ2-1	TRBV14	TGTGCCAGCAGCGGCCAGGGCCTTTCCTACAATGAGCAGTTCTTC	CASSGQGLSYNEQFF
NA	TRBD1	TRBJ1-4	TRBV19	TGTGCCAGTATGCGACAGGGCGCTCCTAATGAAAAACTGTTTTTT	CASMRQGAPNEKLFF
NA	TRBD1	TRBJ1-5	TRBV5-1	TGCGCCAGCAGCTCCGGGACAGGGGGCCAGCCCCAGCATTTT	CASSSGTGGQPQHF
NA	NA	TRBJ1-1	TRBV5-1	TGCGCCAGCAGCTTAGCAGGGGTTTACACTGAAGCTTTCTTT	CASSLAGVYTEAFF
NA	TRBD2	TRBJ2-3	TRBV9	TGTGCCAGCAGCCCCACGCGACTAGCGGGGCGATTAGACAAAAGCACAGATACGCAGTATTTT	CASSPTRLAGRLDKSTDTQYF
NA	TRBD1	TRBJ1-1	TRBV19	TGTGCCAGTAGTATAGGGGACAGGGGTAATTCGGGGAAAGCTTTCTTT	CASSIGDRGNSGKAFF
once	NA	TRBJ2-1	TRBV6-2/TRBV6-3	TGTGCCAGCAGTTACCTCGAGTGGCGTACAGCCTACAATGAGCAGTTCTTC	CASSYLEWRTAYNEQFF
NA	TRBD1	TRBJ2-3	TRBV5-6	TGTGCCAGCAGCTCACAGGGGACAGATACGCAGTATTTT	CASSSQGTDTQYF
many	TRBD2	TRBJ2-7	TRBV2	TGTGCCAGCAGTGAGTCTAGCGGGGTATACGAGCAGTACTTC	CASSESSGVYEQYF
many	TRBD1	TRBJ1-3	TRBV11-2	TGTGCCAGCAGCATTACAGGGGGCGCCGGTAACACCATATATTTT	CASSITGGAGNTIYF
NA	TRBD1	TRBJ2-7	TRBV29-1	TGCAGCGTACGACAGGGGATCTACGAGCAGTACTTC	CSVRQGIYEQYF
NA	TRBD1	TRBJ1-6	TRBV5-5	TGTGCCAGCATTGAAGGGGGCTTTGGAGGTTCACCCCTCCACTTT	CASIEGGFGGSPLHF
NA	TRBD1	TRBJ1-4	TRBV4-1	TGCGCCAGCAGCGCATCCGGGACAGGGGGTCAAAAACTGTTTTTT	CASSASGTGGQKLFF
NA	TRBD2	TRBJ2-5	TRBV5-1	TGCGCCAGCAGCCCGGGACTAGCACACTCCCAAGAGACCCAGTACTTC	CASSPGLAHSQETQYF
NA	TRBD2	TRBJ2-5	TRBV10-2	TGCGCCAGCAGAAAAGCGGGAAATCAAGAGACCCAGTACTTC	CASRKAGNQETQYF
NA	TRBD2	TRBJ2-1	TRBV28	TGTGCCAGCAGTCAACTAGCGGGGGAGCAGTTCTTC	CASSQLAGEQFF
NA	NA	TRBJ2-1	TRBV28	TGTGCCAGCAGTCTCGGCAGTCTAGGGGGTTCGGATGAGCAGTTCTTC	CASSLGSLGGSDEQFF
few	TRBD2	TRBJ2-2	TRBV2	TGTGCCAGCAGTGAACTGGGACTAGCGGGGGGGCGTGCCACCGGGGAGCTGTTTTTT	CASSELGLAGGRATGELFF
NA	NA	TRBJ2-1	TRBV5-1	TGCGCCAGCAGCTTGGTCGGGGGACCCTACAATGAGCAGTTCTTC	CASSLVGGPYNEQFF
NA	TRBD1	TRBJ2-2	TRBV27	TGTGCCAGCAGGGCCTACGGGACAGTTAGCGCGAACACCGGGGAGCTGTTTTTT	CASRAYGTVSANTGELFF
NA	TRBD1	TRBJ2-5	TRBV7-2	TGTGCCAGCAGCCCCCGGGACAGGGCCCAAGAGACCCAGTACTTC	CASSPRDRAQETQYF
NA	TRBD1	TRBJ1-6	TRBV9	TGTGCCAGCAGCGTAGGACAGGGGGATTCACCCCTCCACTTT	CASSVGQGDSPLHF
NA	NA	TRBJ1-2	TRBV7-9	TGTGCCAGCAGCTTAGCGCAGGGGCCATCGGGCTATGGCTACACCTTC	CASSLAQGPSGYGYTF
NA	TRBD2	TRBJ2-5	TRBV3-1/TRBV3-2	TGTGCCAGCAGGCCCCCGTGGAGCGGGGGGCAAGAGACCCAGTACTTC	CASRPPWSGGQETQYF
NA	NA	TRBJ2-1	TRBV30	TGTGCCTGGGACAGGTTGGGGGGGGGCCGCTACAATGAGCAGTTCTTC	CAWDRLGGGRYNEQFF
few	NA	TRBJ2-7	TRBV11-2	TGTGCCAGCAGCAAAGCCGGGACATACGGCGAGCAGTACTTC	CASSKAGTYGEQYF
NA	TRBD1	TRBJ1-4	TRBV7-8	TGTGCCAGCAGCTTAGCCCCGCAGGGGGCAACTAATGAAAAACTGTTTTTT	CASSLAPQGATNEKLFF
few	NA	TRBJ1-3	TRBV3-1/TRBV3-2	TGTGCCAGCAGCCAAGCACGGGTAGCTGGAAACACCATATATTTT	CASSQARVAGNTIYF
NA	NA	TRBJ1-2	TRBV4-1	TGCGCCAGCCGGGACCCGACCAGGGGTTACTATGGCTACACCTTC	CASRDPTRGYYGYTF
many	NA	TRBJ2-5	TRBV3-1/TRBV3-2	TGTGCCAGCAGCCAAGACGGGGGATCCCAAGAGACCCAGTACTTC	CASSQDGGSQETQYF
NA	TRBD2	TRBJ2-3	TRBV5-4	TGTGCCAGCAGCTTTCTAGCGGGGGGCACAGATACGCAGTATTTT	CASSFLAGGTDTQYF
NA	TRBD2	TRBJ2-3	TRBV7-9	TGTGCCAGCAGCTCGCGGGGGGCCAAAGTCATCACAGATACGCAGTATTTT	CASSSRGAKVITDTQYF
NA	TRBD1	TRBJ1-5	TRBV2	TGTGCCAGCAGTGAAAGGTCAGGGGGGTTCAATCAGCCCCAGCATTTT	CASSERSGGFNQPQHF
NA	TRBD1	TRBJ1-4	TRBV2	TGTGCCAGCAGAGGGACAGGGCGGGGTGAAAAACTGTTTTTT	CASRGTGRGEKLFF
NA	TRBD1	TRBJ1-1	TRBV5-1	TGCGCCAGCACCGTGGGACAGGGCAAAACTGAAGCTTTCTTT	CASTVGQGKTEAFF
NA	TRBD2	TRBJ2-5	TRBV6-5	TGTGTCGCCCGGGGGGATAGCGGGACCCAGTACTTC	CVARGDSGTQYF
NA	TRBD2	TRBJ2-1	TRBV5-1	TGCGCCAGCAGCTTGGGGACTAGCGGGGGGCGCAACTCCTACAATGAGCAGTTCTTC	CASSLGTSGGRNSYNEQFF
NA	TRBD2	TRBJ2-3	TRBV7-3	TGTGCCAGCAGCTTACTCGGGGGGGCGACAGATACGCAGTATTTT	CASSLLGGATDTQYF
NA	NA	TRBJ1-6	TRBV30	TGTGCCTCTGGGGCGGCCTATAATTCACCCCTCCACTTT	CASGAAYNSPLHF
NA	NA	TRBJ1-1	TRBV5-1	TGCGCCAGCAGCGCGGGACCTGCCTCTATGAACACTGAAGCTTTCTTT	CASSAGPASMNTEAFF
few	TRBD2	TRBJ2-6	TRBV5-4	TGTGCCAGCAGTCCTGGACTAGCGGGGGCCAACTCTGGGGCCAACGTCCTGACTTTC	CASSPGLAGANSGANVLTF
NA	NA	TRBJ1-1	TRBV19	TGTGCCAGTAGTATAGGACAGTCGAACACTGAAGCTTTCTTT	CASSIGQSNTEAFF
NA	NA	TRBJ1-2	TRBV6-5	TGTGCCAGCAGCAATCTGAGGATCTTCTATGGCTACACCTTC	CASSNLRIFYGYTF
NA	NA	TRBJ2-5	TRBV13	TGTGCCAGCAGCTTACGCAGGGGGCGGGAGGAGACCCAGTACTTC	CASSLRRGREETQYF
NA	NA	TRBJ2-6	TRBV9	TGTGCCAGCAATTCAGGGGCTGGGGCCAACGTCCTGACTTTC	CASNSGAGANVLTF
NA	TRBD1	TRBJ2-3	TRBV29-1	TGCAGCGTTAGGGGGCCAGGGGGCTCGACAGATACGCAGTATTTT	CSVRGPGGSTDTQYF
NA	NA	TRBJ2-2	TRBV19	TGTGCCAGTAGTATAGGCACACCGAACACCGGGGAGCTGTTTTTT	CASSIGTPNTGELFF